Following are 7 T cell receptor beta chains from one sample sequenced in a study of T-cell memory formation after mild COVID-19. TCRdb redid the calling of the 5' RACE reads with MiXCR, one entry per CDR3 protein. Among about 390,000 distinct CDR3 sequences listed, about 17% were seen once. The specimen was PBMCs or a T cell subset sorted from them (not recorded which). The receptors were sampled from a man aged 18 to 30 who had mild COVID-19 (a few samples of this study predate the infection). Cell type and time point are not known.

The chain carries TRBV10-2 and TRBJ2-7; D unclear. The CDR3 has 14 amino acids. Between the trimmed V and J ends, which lost 6 bases and 7 bases, there was a span of 19 bases. The germline CDR1 and CDR2 sequences are WSHSY and SAAADI. The CDR3 nucleotides read TGCGCCAGCAGGCGCGGCCTGTTGATCGAAGAGCAGTACTTC. Translated, it gives CASRRGLLIEEQYF.

This clonotype was seen a few times. The V gene is TRBV10-3, the J gene TRBJ2-7, with D unresolved. The CDR3 totals 13 residues. The germline CDR1 and CDR2 sequences are ENHRY and SYGVKD. With 4 bases removed from V and 7 bases from J, the gap between germline ends came to 14 bases. CDR3 sequence: CAISGDDLVEQYV. CDR3 sequence (DNA): TGTGCCATCAGTGGCGATGACCTGGTGGAGCAGTACGTC.

This clonotype came up a few times. CDR3 sequence: CASSQEPAGSSYNEQFF. As DNA, the CDR3 is TGTGCCAGCAGCCAAGAGCCAGCGGGGAGCTCCTACAATGAGCAGTTCTTC. The V call is TRBV3-1, the J call TRBJ2-1; the match to TRBD2 covers 7 bases. J gave up 0 bases and V 0 bases, and 5 bases lay outside the gene matches. Germline V CDR1 and CDR2: LGHDT, YNNKEL (reference sequence). CDR3 length: 17 residues.

The rearrangement links TRBV4-2 to TRBJ2-1; D ambiguous. Per germline, CDR1 LGHNA and CDR2 YNFKEQ. The CDR3 has 14 residues. V lost 4 bases and J 4 bases, leaving 11 bases between the germline ends. CDR3 in DNA: TGTGCCAGCAGCCGGGGTCAACCTTACAATGAGCAGTTCTTC. Translating it yields CASSRGQPYNEQFF.

CDR3 region: CASSPRQGASGNTIYF. The CDR3 DNA sequence: TGTGCCAGCAGCCCAAGACAGGGGGCCTCTGGAAACACCATATATTTT. This chain joins TRBV7-9 and TRBJ1-3; 10 bases are shared with TRBD1. From germline, CDR1 is SEHNR and CDR2 FQNEAQ (reference sequence). The CDR3 runs to 16 residues. J gave up 0 bases and V 5 bases, and 4 bases lay outside the gene matches.

This clonotype has just a few counts. The chain couples TRBV7-9 to TRBJ1-2; 7 bases align to TRBD1. V trimming: 6 bases; J trimming: 5 bases; junction bases outside the gene matches: 9. The CDR3 covers 14 residues. Germline values: CDR1 SEHNR, CDR2 FQNEAQ (reference sequence). DNA for the CDR3: TGTGCCAGCAGACCCTCAGGGGGTCGGTATGGCTACACCTTC. Translating gives CASRPSGGRYGYTF.

This clonotype was recorded a few times. The V and J genes are TRBV7-2 and TRBJ2-7, with 7 positions matching TRBD1. Germline V lookup: CDR1 SGHTA, CDR2 FQGNSA. This CDR3 is built from 14 residues. The V and J ends lost 6 bases and 5 bases, in that order; junction bases with no gene match: 10. The CDR3 here is CASRVRGRGDEQYF. CDR3 DNA sequence: TGTGCCAGCAGGGTAAGGGGGCGCGGCGACGAGCAGTACTTC. Using reference TRBV7-2 and TRBJ2-7 for the parts outside the CDR3, the full variable domain is GAGVSQSPSNKVTEKGKDVELRCDPISGHTALYWYRQSLGQGLEFLIYFQGNSAPDKSGLPSDRFSAERTGGSVSTLTIQRTQQEDSAVYLCASRVRGRGDEQYFGPGTRLTVT.